This TCR beta chain was profiled in a study of vaccination and CD4 T cells after COVID-19. This clonotype has a handful of counts. The target antigen is unknown. V shed 1 base and J 2 bases; nucleotides not matched to a gene: 8. Germline values: CDR1 DFQATT, CDR2 SNEGSKA (reference sequence). The CDR3 length is 16 residues. Described time point: late sampling 161 to 241 days after vaccination in three convalescent patients. This sample's treatment: approximately nine-day PBMC culture with coronavirus spike peptide pools or control peptides (ViraFEST assay). The Oncomine TCR Beta short-read assay sequenced DNA from cultured CD4+ T cells. TCRdb processed the PCR reads anew with MiXCR; each CDR3 protein has one entry. The sample lists around 25,000 distinct CDR3 sequences; around 30% were seen once.

The genes are TRBV20-1 and TRBJ2-5; 9 bases align to TRBD2. This clonotype originated in a human donor who had recovered from COVID-19. The material sequenced was CD4+ T cells from blood, cultured in vitro, taken about 7 months after SARS-CoV-2 vaccination. CDR3 nucleotide sequence: TGCAGTGCTAGAGTTTTTAGCGGGAGAGTACAAGAGACCCAGTACTTC. This gives the protein CSARVFSGRVQETQYF.